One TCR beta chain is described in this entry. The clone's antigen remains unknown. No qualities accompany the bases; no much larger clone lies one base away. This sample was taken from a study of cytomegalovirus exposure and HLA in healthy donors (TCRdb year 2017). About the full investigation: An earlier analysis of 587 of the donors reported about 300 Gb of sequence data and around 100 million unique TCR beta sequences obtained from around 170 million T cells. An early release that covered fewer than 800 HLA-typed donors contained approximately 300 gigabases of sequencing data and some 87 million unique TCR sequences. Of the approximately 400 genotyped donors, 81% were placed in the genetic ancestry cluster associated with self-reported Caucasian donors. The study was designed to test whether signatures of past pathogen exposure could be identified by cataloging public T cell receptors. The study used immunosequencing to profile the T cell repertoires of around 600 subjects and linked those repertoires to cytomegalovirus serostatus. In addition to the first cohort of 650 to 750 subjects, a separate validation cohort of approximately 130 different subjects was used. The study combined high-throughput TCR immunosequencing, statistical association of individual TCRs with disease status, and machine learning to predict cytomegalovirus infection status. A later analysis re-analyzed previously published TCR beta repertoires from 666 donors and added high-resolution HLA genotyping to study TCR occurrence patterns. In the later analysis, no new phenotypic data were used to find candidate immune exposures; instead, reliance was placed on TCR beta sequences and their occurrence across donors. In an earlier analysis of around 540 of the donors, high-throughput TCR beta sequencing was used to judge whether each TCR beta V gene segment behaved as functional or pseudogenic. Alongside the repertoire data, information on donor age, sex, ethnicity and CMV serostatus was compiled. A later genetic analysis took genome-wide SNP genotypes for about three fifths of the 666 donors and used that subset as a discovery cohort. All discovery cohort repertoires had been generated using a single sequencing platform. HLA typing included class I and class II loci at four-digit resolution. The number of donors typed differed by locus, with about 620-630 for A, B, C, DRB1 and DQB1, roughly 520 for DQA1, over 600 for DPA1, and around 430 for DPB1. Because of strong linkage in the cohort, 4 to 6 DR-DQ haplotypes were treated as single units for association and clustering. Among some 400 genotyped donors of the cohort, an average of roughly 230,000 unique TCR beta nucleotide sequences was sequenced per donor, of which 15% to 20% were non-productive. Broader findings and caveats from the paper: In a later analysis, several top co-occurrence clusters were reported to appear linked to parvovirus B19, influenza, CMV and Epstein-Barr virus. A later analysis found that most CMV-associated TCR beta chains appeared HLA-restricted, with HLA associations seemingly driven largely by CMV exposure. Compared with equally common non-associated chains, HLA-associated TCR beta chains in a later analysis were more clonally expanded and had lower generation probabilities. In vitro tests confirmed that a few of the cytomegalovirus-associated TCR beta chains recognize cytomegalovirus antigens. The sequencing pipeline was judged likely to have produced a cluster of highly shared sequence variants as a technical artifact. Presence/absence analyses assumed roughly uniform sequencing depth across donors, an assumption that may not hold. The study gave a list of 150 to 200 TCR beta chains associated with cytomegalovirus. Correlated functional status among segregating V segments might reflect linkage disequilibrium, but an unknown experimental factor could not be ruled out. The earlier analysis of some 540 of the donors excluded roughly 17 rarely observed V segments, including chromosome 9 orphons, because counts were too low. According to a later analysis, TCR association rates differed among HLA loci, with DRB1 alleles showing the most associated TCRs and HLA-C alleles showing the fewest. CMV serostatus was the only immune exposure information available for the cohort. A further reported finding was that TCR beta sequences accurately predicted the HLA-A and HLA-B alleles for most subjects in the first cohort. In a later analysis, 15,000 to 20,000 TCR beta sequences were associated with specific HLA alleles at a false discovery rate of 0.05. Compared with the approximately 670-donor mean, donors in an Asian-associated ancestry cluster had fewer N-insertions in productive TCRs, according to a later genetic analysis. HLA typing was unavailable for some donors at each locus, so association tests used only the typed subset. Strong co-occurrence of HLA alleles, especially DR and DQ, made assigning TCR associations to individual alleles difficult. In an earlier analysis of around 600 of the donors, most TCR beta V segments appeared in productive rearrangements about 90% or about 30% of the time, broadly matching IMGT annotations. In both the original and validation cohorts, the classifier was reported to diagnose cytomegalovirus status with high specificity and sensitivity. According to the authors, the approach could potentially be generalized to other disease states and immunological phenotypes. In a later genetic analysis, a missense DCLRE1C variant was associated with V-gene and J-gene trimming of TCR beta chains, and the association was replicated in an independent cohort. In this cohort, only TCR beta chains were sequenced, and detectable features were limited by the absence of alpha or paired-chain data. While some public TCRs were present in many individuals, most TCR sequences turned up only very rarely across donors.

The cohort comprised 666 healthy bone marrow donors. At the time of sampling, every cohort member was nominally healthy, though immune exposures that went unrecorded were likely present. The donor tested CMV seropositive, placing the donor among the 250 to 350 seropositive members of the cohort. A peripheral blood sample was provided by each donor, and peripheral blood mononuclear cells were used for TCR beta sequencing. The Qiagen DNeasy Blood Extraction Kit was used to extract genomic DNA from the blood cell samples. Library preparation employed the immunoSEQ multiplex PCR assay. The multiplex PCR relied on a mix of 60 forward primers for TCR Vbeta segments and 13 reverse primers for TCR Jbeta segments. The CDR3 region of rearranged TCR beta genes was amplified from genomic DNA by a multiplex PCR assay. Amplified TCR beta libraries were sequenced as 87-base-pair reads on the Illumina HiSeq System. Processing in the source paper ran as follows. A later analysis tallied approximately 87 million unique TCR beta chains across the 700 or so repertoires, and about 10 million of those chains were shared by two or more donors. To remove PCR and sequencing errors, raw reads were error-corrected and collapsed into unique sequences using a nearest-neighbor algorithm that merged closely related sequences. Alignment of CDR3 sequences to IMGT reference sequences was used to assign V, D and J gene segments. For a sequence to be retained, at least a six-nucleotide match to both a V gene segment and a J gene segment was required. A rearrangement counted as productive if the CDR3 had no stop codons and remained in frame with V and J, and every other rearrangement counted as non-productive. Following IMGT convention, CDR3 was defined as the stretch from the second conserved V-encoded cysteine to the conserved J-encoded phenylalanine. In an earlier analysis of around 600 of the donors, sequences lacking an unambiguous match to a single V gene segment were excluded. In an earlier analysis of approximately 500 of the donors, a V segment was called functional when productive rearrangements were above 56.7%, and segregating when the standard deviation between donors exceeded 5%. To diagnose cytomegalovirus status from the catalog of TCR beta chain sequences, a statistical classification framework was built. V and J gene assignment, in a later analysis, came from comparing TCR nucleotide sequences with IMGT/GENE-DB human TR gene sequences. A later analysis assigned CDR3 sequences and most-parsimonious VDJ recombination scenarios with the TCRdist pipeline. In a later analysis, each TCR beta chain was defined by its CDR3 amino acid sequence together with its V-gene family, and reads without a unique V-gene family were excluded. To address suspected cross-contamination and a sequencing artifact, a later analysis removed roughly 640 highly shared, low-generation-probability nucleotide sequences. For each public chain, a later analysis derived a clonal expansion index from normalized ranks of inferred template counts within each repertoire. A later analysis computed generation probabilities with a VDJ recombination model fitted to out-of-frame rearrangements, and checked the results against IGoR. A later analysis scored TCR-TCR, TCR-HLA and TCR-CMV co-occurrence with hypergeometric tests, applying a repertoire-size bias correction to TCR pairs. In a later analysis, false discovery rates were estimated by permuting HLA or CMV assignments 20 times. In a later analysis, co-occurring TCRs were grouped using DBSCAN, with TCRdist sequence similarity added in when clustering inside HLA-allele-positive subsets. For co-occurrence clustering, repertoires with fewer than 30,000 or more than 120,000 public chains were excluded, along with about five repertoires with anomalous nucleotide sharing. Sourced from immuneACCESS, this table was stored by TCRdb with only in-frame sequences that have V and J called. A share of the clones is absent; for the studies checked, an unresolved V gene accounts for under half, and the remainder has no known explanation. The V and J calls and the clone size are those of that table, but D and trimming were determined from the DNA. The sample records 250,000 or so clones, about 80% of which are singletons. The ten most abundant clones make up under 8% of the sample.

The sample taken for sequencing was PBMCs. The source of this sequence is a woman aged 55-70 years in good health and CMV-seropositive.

The CDR3 region reads CASSLGVSQETQYF. At the DNA level, the sequence is TGCGCCAGCAGCTTGGGTGTTAGCCAAGAGACCCAGTACTTC. The chain was built from TRBV5-1 and TRBJ2-5, with the D gene not clear enough to name. CDR1 and CDR2, per the germline V gene, are SGHRS and YFSETQ. From cysteine to phenylalanine, the CDR3 is 14 amino acids long. The read is trimmed to its CDR3 DNA, 42 bases read in frame from base 1. V sheds 0 bases and J sheds 1 base, leaving 7 bases between their ends.